This entry concerns a single TCR beta chain. Its antigen is undetermined. This CDR3 comprises 18 residues. Germline V CDR1 and CDR2: SGHTS, YDEGEE. Trimming removed 0 bases from V and 2 bases from J, with 19 bases in between. The entry originates in a study of post-analysis software for immune sequencing data. On the study more broadly: The disease courses spanned relapsing-remitting, secondary progressive and progressive-relapsing forms of multiple sclerosis. Study findings and constraints: Five TRBV segments (TRBV5-6, TRBV5-1 and TRBV20-1 among them) occurred more frequently in patients than in controls.

cDNA libraries for TCR beta contained unique molecular identifiers. TCRdb independently ran MiXCR on the PCR reads; one entry per CDR3 protein. The table has 350,000 to 500,000 distinct CDR3 sequences, 39% seen once; the top ten hold 7.6%. The sample taken for sequencing was blood. The sequence came from a girl aged 2-15 years with multiple sclerosis. The chain uses TRBV5-8 and TRBJ2-3; D gene ambiguous. The CDR3 nucleotides read TGTGCCAGCAGCTTGGTGCAGTTCCCAACTTTTTTCACAGATACGCAGTATTTT. As protein: CASSLVQFPTFFTDTQYF.